This T cell receptor beta chain was sequenced during a study of blood T cell repertoires in COVID-19. The overall study: T cells, B-cell-depleted T cells, or PBMCs provided the cDNA or gDNA that served as material.

Clones were read by immunoSEQ multiplex PCR, and TCRdb kept only the in-frame ones, dropping some. Among approximately 210,000 clones, 82% were seen once, and the ten largest hold approximately 4%. Per germline, CDR1 KGHDR and CDR2 SFDVKD. This CDR3 is built from 13 residues. The ends lost 7 bases at V and 1 base at J; junction bases unmatched: 0. The sample taken for sequencing was peripheral blood. The TCR originated in a woman of 80 years or more with acute or convalescent COVID-19. This sequence joins TRBV24-1 and TRBJ2-3, with 8 bases identical to TRBD1. In DNA form, the CDR3 reads TGTGCCACCAGGGGACAGGGCACAGATACGCAGTATTTT. It encodes CATRGQGTDTQYF.